The 20 T cell receptor beta chains listed next were all sequenced from one sample in a study of cytomegalovirus exposure and HLA in healthy donors. Primers for the PCR totalled 60 Vbeta and 13 Jbeta. Produced via immunoSEQ multiplex PCR; TCRdb's table is partial and in-frame only. Seen here are approximately 93,000 clones, 79% observed once, and the top ten hold approximately 3.3%. What was sequenced was PBMCs. The receptors shown here come from a male donor in good health and CMV-seropositive.

The rearrangement links TRBV13 to TRBJ2-5; TRBD2 matches at 8 bases. Per germline, CDR1 PRHDT and CDR2 FYEKMQ (reference sequence). The CDR3 is 14 amino acids. V was clipped by 6 bases and J by 5 bases; unmatched bases: 8. CDR3 DNA sequence: TGTGCCAGCAGGCGACCGGGGGGGCTGGAGACCCAGTACTTC. This translates into CASRRPGGLETQYF.

The V and J genes are TRBV6-5 and TRBJ1-1; TRBD1 is a possible D gene (6 bases). V was clipped by 7 bases and J by 6 bases, with 18 bases between them. Germline V gene lookup returns CDR1 MNHEY and CDR2 SVGAGI. This CDR3 is 14 amino acids long. In DNA form, the CDR3 reads TGTGCCAGCACCCCCGAAGGCCACAGGGCTGAAGCTTTCTTT. This gives the protein CASTPEGHRAEAFF.

V gene TRBV6-5 combines with J gene TRBJ2-1, with 11 nucleotides matching TRBD2. Germline V CDR1 and CDR2: MNHEY, SVGAGI. This CDR3 is built from 15 residues. The V segment lost 6 bases and the J segment 2 bases; nucleotides outside the gene matches: 3. The CDR3 loop reads CASRTLAGAYNEQFF. The CDR3 bases are TGTGCCAGCAGGACACTAGCGGGGGCCTACAATGAGCAGTTCTTC.

The chain carries TRBV5-1 and TRBJ1-1; weak D call: TRBD1 (5 bases). Trimming cost V 0 bases and J 3 bases, with 9 bases left between them. There are 14 residues in the CDR3. Per germline, CDR1 SGHRS and CDR2 YFSETQ. The CDR3 loop reads CASSLEEGYTEAFF. The CDR3 region has the DNA TGCGCCAGCAGCTTGGAGGAGGGGTACACTGAAGCTTTCTTT.

This rearrangement joins TRBV6-5 to TRBJ1-2; D remains ambiguous. The germline V and J ends were trimmed by 4 bases and 6 bases, with 21 bases remaining between them. The CDR3 runs to 16 residues. CDR1 MNHEY and CDR2 SVGAGI come from the germline V gene. The CDR3 sequence: CASSSAPLGTVNGYTF. CDR3 nucleotide sequence: TGTGCCAGCAGTTCCGCCCCCCTCGGTACCGTTAATGGCTACACCTTC.

The gene calls are TRBV6-4 and TRBJ2-3, with 8 bases that match TRBD1. The V and J ends lost 8 bases and 5 bases, in that order; junction bases with no gene match: 6. The CDR3 is 13 residues long. CDR1 and CDR2 (germline): MRHNA, SNTAGT. DNA for the CDR3: TGTGCCAGCGGAGACAGGGGAGGAGATACGCAGTATTTT. The encoded protein is CASGDRGGDTQYF.

This clone was observed a handful of times. The V and J genes are TRBV6-1 and TRBJ1-1, with D perhaps TRBD1 (6 bases). V lost 2 bases to trimming and J lost 5 bases, with 12 bases between them. CDR3 length equals 14 residues. Per germline, CDR1 MNHNS and CDR2 SASEGT. The CDR3 here is CASSETRGSTEAFF. The CDR3 region has the DNA TGTGCCAGCAGTGAAACTAGGGGGAGTACTGAAGCTTTCTTT.

This chain uses TRBV6-5 with TRBJ1-2, with D unclear. The CDR3 consists of 16 residues. V shed 0 bases and J shed 4 bases, with 15 bases lying between them. Per germline, CDR1 MNHEY and CDR2 SVGAGI. The DNA for the CDR3 is TGTGCCAGCAGTTACTCGTCCTACGCGGGAACCTATGGCTACACCTTC. Encoded protein: CASSYSSYAGTYGYTF.

The genes are TRBV4-2 and TRBJ1-6; weak D call: TRBD1 (5 bases). The V end was cut by 0 bases, the J end by 10 bases, with 13 bases between. Germline V gives CDR1 LGHNA, CDR2 YNFKEQ. The CDR3 is 15 residues long. The CDR3 sequence: CASSQEVTGRSPLHF. The CDR3 bases are TGTGCCAGCAGCCAAGAGGTTACAGGACGATCACCCCTCCACTTT.

V is TRBV5-1 and J is TRBJ2-5; TRBD2 matches 9 bases. The germline gives CDR1 SGHRS, CDR2 YFSETQ. J gave up 0 bases and V 2 bases, and 2 bases lay outside the gene matches. There are 15 residues in the CDR3. CDR3 residues: CASSFLAGDQETQYF. DNA of the CDR3: TGCGCCAGCAGCTTTTTAGCGGGGGACCAAGAGACCCAGTACTTC.

This chain uses TRBV2 with TRBJ2-2; perhaps TRBD1 as D (6 bases). V was shortened by 9 bases and J by 2 bases, with 13 bases between the two germline ends. The germline V gene encodes CDR1 SNHLY and CDR2 FYNNEI. This CDR3 spans 14 amino acids. The chain's CDR3 is CASTGQINTGELFF. CDR3 nucleotides: TGTGCCAGTACAGGACAGATTAACACCGGGGAGCTGTTTTTT.

The chain has TRBV2 and TRBJ2-3; 7 bases map to TRBD2. With 6 bases clipped from V and 6 bases from J, the junction kept 9 bases outside the gene matches. The length of the CDR3 is 14 residues. Germline V lookup: CDR1 SNHLY, CDR2 FYNNEI. This CDR3 reads CASSRTPGGDTQYF. As DNA, the CDR3 is TGTGCCAGCAGCCGGACGCCCGGGGGGGATACGCAGTATTTT. The full variable domain, rest sourced from reference TRBV2 and TRBJ2-3, is EPEVTQTPSHQVTQMGQEVILRCVPISNHLYFYWYRQILGQKVEFLVSFYNNEISEKSEIFDDQFSVERPDGSNFTLKIRSTKLEDSAMYFCASSRTPGGDTQYFGPGTRLTVL.

This clone is a singleton in its sample. The gene calls are TRBV9 and TRBJ2-1, with 9 bases identical to TRBD2. CDR3 length equals 16 residues. V lost 1 base to trimming and J lost 3 bases; unmatched junction nucleotides: 5. CDR1 SGDLS and CDR2 YYNGEE come from the germline V gene. This CDR3 is CASSVRLAGFYNEQFF. CDR3 sequence (DNA): TGTGCCAGCAGCGTAAGGCTAGCGGGGTTCTACAATGAGCAGTTCTTC.

This chain uses TRBV15 with TRBJ1-5; weak D call: TRBD1 (5 bases). V lost 0 bases and J lost 11, with 17 bases in between. The CDR3 contains 15 residues. Germline-derived CDR1 and CDR2 are LNHNV and YYDKDF (reference sequence). The chain's CDR3 is CATSRDRGLYHTQHF. CDR3 nucleotide sequence: TGTGCCACCAGCAGAGATAGGGGATTATATCATACCCAGCATTTT.

This chain connects TRBV7-9 to TRBJ2-5; D might be TRBD2 (6 bases). Germline V lookup: CDR1 SEHNR, CDR2 FQNEAQ (reference sequence). Trimming took 4 bases from V and 4 from J, leaving 10 bases between them. CDR3 length: 13 amino acids. The CDR3 DNA reads TGTGCCAGCAGCTACGGGGGTGGAGAGACCCAGTACTTC. Translation: CASSYGGGETQYF. The complete variable domain, with remaining parts taken from reference TRBV7-9 and TRBJ2-5, reads DTGVSQNPRHKITKRGQNVTFRCDPISEHNRLYWYRQTLGQGPEFLTYFQNEAQLEKSRLLSDRFSAERPKGSFSTLEIQRTEQGDSAMYLCASSYGGGETQYFGPGTRLLVL.

The chain joins TRBV19 to TRBJ1-2, with D perhaps TRBD1 (5 bases). V was clipped by 8 bases and J by 6 bases, with 7 bases between them. This CDR3 has 10 residues. Germline assignment: CDR1 LNHDA and CDR2 SQIVND (reference sequence). The CDR3 loop reads CASRGNGYTF. The DNA of the CDR3 is TGTGCCAGTCGGGGGAATGGCTACACCTTC.

This rearrangement joins TRBV29-1 to TRBJ2-1, with D unclear. The V gene's germline CDR1 is SQVTM and CDR2 ANQGSEA. The CDR3 covers 11 residues. V was trimmed by 6 bases and J by 4 bases, leaving 7 bases between them. CDR3 sequence reads: CSVNSYNEQFF. DNA of the CDR3: TGCAGCGTGAACAGTTACAATGAGCAGTTCTTC.

The J gene is TRBJ1-5, the V gene TRBV9; 7 bases are a match to TRBD1. The CDR3 runs to 14 residues. Losses at the gene ends were 4 bases for V and 6 bases for J; bases not matched to a gene: 7. The germline V gene has CDR1 SGDLS and CDR2 YYNGEE. The CDR3 nucleotides read TGTGCCAGCAGCAGGACAGGTAAGGGTCAGCCCCAGCATTTT. It specifies CASSRTGKGQPQHF.

This chain links TRBV10-3 with TRBJ1-2; tentative D call: TRBD1 (6 bases). CDR3 length: 13 residues. The V and J ends lost 1 base and 4 bases respectively, with 7 bases between them. Germline CDR1 is ENHRY and CDR2 is SYGVKD. CDR3 in amino acids: CAISELQGYGYTF. The DNA of the CDR3 is TGTGCCATCAGTGAGTTACAGGGCTATGGCTACACCTTC.

This sequence joins TRBV29-1 and TRBJ2-7, with D perhaps matching TRBD1 (5 bases). This CDR3 region has 12 residues. Trimming took off 5 bases at V and 3 bases at J, with 11 bases between the two ends. The germline CDR1 and CDR2 sequences are SQVTM and ANQGSEA. The CDR3 DNA reads as TGCAGCGTTAGGACGCAGGGCTACGAGCAGTACTTC. This codes for CSVRTQGYEQYF.